The rows below give T cell receptor beta chains drawn from one sample of a study of cytomegalovirus exposure and HLA in healthy donors. Profiled with immunoSEQ multiplex PCR; TCRdb holds only in-frame clones, not every one. The top ten hold approximately 3.6% of the sample, which has about 93,000 clones, 82% seen once. The sample comprised PBMCs. These receptors all come from a man aged 50-60 years in good health and CMV-seronegative. CDR3s include the opening cysteine and the closing phenylalanine or tryptophan. The order of the fields is V gene, J gene, D gene, CDR3 length, clone size, CDR3 DNA, CDR3 protein. The D gene is left open where the match is weak. Clone size is stated in some rows and not others, as once, few, many or a class when expanded.

>TRBV27|TRBJ2-1|TRBD1|16|NA
TGTGCCAGCAGTTCCTCGGGGACAGGGGGCATCAATGAGCAGTTCTTC
CASSSSGTGGINEQFF
>TRBV27|TRBJ2-1|NA|17|NA
TGTGCCAGCAGTTTCCTCCAGGGTATGAGCTCCTACAATGAGCAGTTCTTC
CASSFLQGMSSYNEQFF
>TRBV19|TRBJ1-5|TRBD1|18|NA
TGTGCCAGTAGCCGAATCGACAGGGTACGGAATCTGGGTCAGCCCCAGCATTTT
CASSRIDRVRNLGQPQHF
>TRBV28|TRBJ1-2|TRBD1|14|once
TGTGCCAGCAGTTTTGGTGGGACAGGGGAGGCTTTAGGCTTC
CASSFGGTGEALGF
>TRBV7-2|TRBJ1-1|NA|13|NA
TGTGCCAGCAGCCCATGGCGGGGCACTGAAGCTTTCTTT
CASSPWRGTEAFF
>TRBV27|TRBJ1-1|TRBD1|16|NA
TGTGCCAGCAGTGGAACAGGGGGCGCAAGGGGCACTGAAGCTTTCTTT
CASSGTGGARGTEAFF
>TRBV5-1|TRBJ2-3|TRBD1|15|NA
TGCGCCAGCAGCTCTCACAGGGGGTCAGCAGATACGCAGTATTTT
CASSSHRGSADTQYF
>TRBV5-1|TRBJ2-7|NA|16|NA
TGCGCCAGCAGCTTGGACCCCCTTGGCGGGCCCTACGAGCAGTACTTC
CASSLDPLGGPYEQYF
>TRBV30|TRBJ2-7|NA|12|NA
TGTGCCTGGGTCAGGGTACCCTACGAGCAGTACTTC
CAWVRVPYEQYF
>TRBV9|TRBJ2-3|TRBD2|18|NA
TGTGCCAGCAGCGCGACTAGCGGGATGGGATCGAGCACAGATACGCAGTATTTT
CASSATSGMGSSTDTQYF
>TRBV30|TRBJ1-5|TRBD1|13|NA
TGTGCCTGGAGTCACAGGGGGAATCAGCCCCAGCATTTT
CAWSHRGNQPQHF
>TRBV28|TRBJ2-5|NA|14|NA
TGTGCCAGCAGTGGTTACCAGGGGTGGGAGACCCAGTACTTC
CASSGYQGWETQYF
>TRBV19|TRBJ1-5|NA|15|NA
TGTGCCAGTAGTATAGCGGTGCATAGCAATCAGCCCCAGCATTTT
CASSIAVHSNQPQHF
>TRBV28|TRBJ2-3|TRBD2|16|NA
TGTGCCAGCAGTTTATTCCCGGGAGGGCCCCCAGATACGCAGTATTTT
CASSLFPGGPPDTQYF
>TRBV5-1|TRBJ2-1|TRBD2|15|NA
TGCGCCAGCAGCTTTAGCGGGAGTCGCGACAATGAGCAGTTCTTC
CASSFSGSRDNEQFF
>TRBV2|TRBJ1-5|NA|17|NA
TGTGCCAGCAGTCCTAAATCGGCGTGGGCCCCCAATCAGCCCCAGCATTTT
CASSPKSAWAPNQPQHF
>TRBV5-4|TRBJ2-3|TRBD1|15|few
TGTGCCAGCAGCTTGGGACAGGGGGCTGGAGATACGCAGTATTTT
CASSLGQGAGDTQYF
>TRBV19|TRBJ1-3|NA|18|NA
TGTGCCAGTAGTGTCGGGACACGGATTTCTGACTCTGGAAACACCATATATTTT
CASSVGTRISDSGNTIYF
>TRBV5-1|TRBJ2-5|NA|13|NA
TGCGCCAGCAGCTCCGGGATTCAAGAGACCCAGTACTTC
CASSSGIQETQYF
>TRBV7-6|TRBJ2-6|NA|16|once
TGTGCCAGCAGCCGAACCGAGGGAACTGGGGCCAACGTCCTGACTTTC
CASSRTEGTGANVLTF
>TRBV4-1|TRBJ2-6|TRBD2|17|NA
TGCGCCAGCAGCCCGGCCCGGGGGGGGCCAGGGGCCAACGTCCTGACTTTC
CASSPARGGPGANVLTF
>TRBV6-1|TRBJ1-2|NA|13|NA
TGTGCCAGCAGTGAATGGGGGGGCGATGGCTACACCTTC
CASSEWGGDGYTF
>TRBV7-2|TRBJ2-7|NA|14|NA
TGTGCCAGCAGCTTAGCGACAGGCTACTACGAGCAGTACTTC
CASSLATGYYEQYF
>TRBV2|TRBJ2-1|NA|13|NA
TGTGCCAGCAGTGAAATCGGTAGCGGTGAGCAGTTCTTC
CASSEIGSGEQFF
>TRBV9|TRBJ2-3|TRBD2|18|NA
TGTGCCAGCAGCGTAGAAGGAGAAGCGGGAGGGCTCACAGATACGCAGTATTTT
CASSVEGEAGGLTDTQYF
>TRBV5-4|TRBJ2-2|NA|16|once
TGTGCCAGCAGCTTGAGTCAGATCGCGAACACCGGGGAGCTGTTTTTT
CASSLSQIANTGELFF